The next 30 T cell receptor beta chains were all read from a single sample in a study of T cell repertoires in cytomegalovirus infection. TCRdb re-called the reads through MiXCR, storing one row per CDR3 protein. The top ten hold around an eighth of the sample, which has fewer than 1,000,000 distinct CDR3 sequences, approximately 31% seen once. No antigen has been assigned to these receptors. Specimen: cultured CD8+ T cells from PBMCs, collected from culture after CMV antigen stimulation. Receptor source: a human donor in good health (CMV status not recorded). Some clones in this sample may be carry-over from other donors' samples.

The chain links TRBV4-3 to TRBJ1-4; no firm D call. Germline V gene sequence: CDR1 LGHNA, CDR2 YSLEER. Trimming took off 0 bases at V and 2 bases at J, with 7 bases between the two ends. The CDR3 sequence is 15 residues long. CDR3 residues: CASSQDEGTNEKLFF. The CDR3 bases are TGCGCCAGCAGCCAAGACGAAGGGACTAATGAAAAACTGTTTTTT.

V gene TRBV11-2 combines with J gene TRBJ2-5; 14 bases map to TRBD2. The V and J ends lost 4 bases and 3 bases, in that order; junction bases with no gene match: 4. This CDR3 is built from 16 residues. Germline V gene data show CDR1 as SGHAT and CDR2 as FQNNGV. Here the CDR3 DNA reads TGTGCCAGCAGCTCCCGGACTAGCGGGGGGAAAGAGACCCAGTACTTC. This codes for CASSSRTSGGKETQYF.

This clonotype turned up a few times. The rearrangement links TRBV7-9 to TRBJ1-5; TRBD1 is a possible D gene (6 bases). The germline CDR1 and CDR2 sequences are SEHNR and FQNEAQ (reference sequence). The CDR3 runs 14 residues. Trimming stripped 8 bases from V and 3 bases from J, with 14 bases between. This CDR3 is CASGGGNLNQPQHF. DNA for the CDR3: TGTGCCAGCGGTGGGGGCAACCTCAATCAGCCCCAGCATTTT.

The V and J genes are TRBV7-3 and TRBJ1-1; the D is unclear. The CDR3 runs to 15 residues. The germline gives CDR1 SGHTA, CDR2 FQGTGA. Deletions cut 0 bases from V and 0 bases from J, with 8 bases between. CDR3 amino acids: CASSLTSGMNTEAFF. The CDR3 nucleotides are TGTGCCAGCAGCTTAACGTCTGGTATGAACACTGAAGCTTTCTTT.

The CDR3, as DNA: TGCGCCAGCAGCCACAGGGGGCCAACTAATGAAAAACTGTTTTTT. It is translated as CASSHRGPTNEKLFF. The rearrangement uses TRBV4-1 and TRBJ1-4; TRBD1 aligns across 8 bases. CDR1 and CDR2 (germline): MGHRA, YSYEKL. The CDR3 runs 15 residues. The V gene end was trimmed by 3 bases and the J gene end by 0 bases; junction bases not matched to a gene: 0.

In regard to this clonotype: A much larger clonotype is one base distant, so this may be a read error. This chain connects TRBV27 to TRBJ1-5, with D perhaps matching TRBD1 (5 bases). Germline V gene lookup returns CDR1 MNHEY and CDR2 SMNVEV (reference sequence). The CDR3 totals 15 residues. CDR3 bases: TGTGCCAGCAGTACCCTGGGGCAGGGAAGTCAGACCCAGCATTTT. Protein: CASSTLGQGSQTQHF.

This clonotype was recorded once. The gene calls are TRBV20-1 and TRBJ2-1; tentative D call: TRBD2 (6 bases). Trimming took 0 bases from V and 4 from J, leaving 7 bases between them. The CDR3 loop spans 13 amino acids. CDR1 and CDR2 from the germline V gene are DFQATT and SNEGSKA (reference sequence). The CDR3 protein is CSARDREYNEQFF. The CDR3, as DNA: TGCAGTGCTAGAGATCGGGAGTACAATGAGCAGTTCTTC.

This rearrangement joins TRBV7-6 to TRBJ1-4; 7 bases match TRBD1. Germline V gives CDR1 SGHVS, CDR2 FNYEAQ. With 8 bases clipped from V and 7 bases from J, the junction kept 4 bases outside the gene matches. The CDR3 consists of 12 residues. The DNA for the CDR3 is TGTGCCAGCCAGGGGGAGGGTGAAAAACTGTTTTTT. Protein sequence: CASQGEGEKLFF. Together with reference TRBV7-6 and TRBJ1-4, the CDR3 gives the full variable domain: GAGVSQSPRYKVTKRGQDVALRCDPISGHVSLYWYRQALGQGPEFLTYFNYEAQQDKSGLPNDRFSAERPEGSISTLTIQRTEQRDSAMYRCASQGEGEKLFFGSGTQLSVL.

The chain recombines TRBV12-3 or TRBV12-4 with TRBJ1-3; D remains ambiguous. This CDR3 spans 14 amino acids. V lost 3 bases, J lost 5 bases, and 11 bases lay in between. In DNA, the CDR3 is TGTGCCAGCAGTTTGGGTGGGCCCCGAAACACCATATATTTT. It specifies CASSLGGPRNTIYF.

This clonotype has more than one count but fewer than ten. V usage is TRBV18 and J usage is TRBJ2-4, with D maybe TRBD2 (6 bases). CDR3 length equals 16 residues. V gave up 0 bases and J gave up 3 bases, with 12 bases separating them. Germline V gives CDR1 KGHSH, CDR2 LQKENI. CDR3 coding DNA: TGTGCCAGCTCACCACCGGAGGGTCTAGACAAAAACATTCAGTACTTC. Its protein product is CASSPPEGLDKNIQYF.

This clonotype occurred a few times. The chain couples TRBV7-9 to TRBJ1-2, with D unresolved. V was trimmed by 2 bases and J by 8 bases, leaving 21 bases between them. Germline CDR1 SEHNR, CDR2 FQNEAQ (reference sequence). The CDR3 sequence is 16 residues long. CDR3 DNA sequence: TGTGCCAGCAGCTTATGGGCTGACGGTCCTGAGCGAGGCTACACCTTC. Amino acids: CASSLWADGPERGYTF.

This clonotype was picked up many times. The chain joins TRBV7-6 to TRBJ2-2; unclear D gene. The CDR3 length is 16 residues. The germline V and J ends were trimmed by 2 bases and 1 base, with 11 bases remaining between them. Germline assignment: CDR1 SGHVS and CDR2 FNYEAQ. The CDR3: CASSLFDIQNTGELFF. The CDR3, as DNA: TGTGCCAGCAGCTTATTTGACATTCAGAACACCGGGGAGCTGTTTTTT.

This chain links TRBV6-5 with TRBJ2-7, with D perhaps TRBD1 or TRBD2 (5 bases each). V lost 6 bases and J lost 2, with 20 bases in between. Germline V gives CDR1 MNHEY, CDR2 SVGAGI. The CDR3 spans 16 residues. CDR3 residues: CASSSPYGAGTYEQYF. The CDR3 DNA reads TGTGCCAGCAGCTCACCATACGGGGCAGGGACCTACGAGCAGTACTTC.

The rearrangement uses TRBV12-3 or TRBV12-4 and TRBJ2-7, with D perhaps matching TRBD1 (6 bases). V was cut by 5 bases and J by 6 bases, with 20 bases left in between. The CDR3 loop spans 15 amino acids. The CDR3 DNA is TGTGCCAGCAGTCCGTCGGGTGGGGGCCACCTCGAGCAGTACTTC. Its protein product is CASSPSGGGHLEQYF.

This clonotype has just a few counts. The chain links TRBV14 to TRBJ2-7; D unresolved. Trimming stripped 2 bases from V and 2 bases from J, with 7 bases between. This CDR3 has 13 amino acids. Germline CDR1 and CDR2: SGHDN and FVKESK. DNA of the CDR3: TGTGCCAGCAGCCAAACCGGAACCTACGAGCAGTACTTC. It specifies CASSQTGTYEQYF.

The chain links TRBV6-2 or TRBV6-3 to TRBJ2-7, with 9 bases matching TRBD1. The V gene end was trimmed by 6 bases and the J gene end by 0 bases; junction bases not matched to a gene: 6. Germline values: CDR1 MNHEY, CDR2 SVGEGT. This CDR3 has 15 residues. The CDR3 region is CASRDPQGASYEQYV. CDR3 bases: TGTGCCAGCAGGGACCCACAGGGGGCCTCCTACGAGCAGTACGTC.

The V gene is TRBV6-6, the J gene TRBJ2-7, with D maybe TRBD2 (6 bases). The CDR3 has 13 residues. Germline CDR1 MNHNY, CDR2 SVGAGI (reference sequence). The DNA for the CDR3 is TGTGCCAGCAGACCAACTAGCTCCAACGAGCAGTACGTC. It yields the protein CASRPTSSNEQYV.

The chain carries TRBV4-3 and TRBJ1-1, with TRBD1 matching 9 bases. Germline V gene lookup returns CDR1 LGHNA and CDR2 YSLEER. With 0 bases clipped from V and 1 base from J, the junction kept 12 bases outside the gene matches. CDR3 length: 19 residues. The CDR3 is CASSQDLVRDRVPNTEAFF. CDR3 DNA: TGCGCCAGCAGCCAAGATCTCGTCCGGGACAGGGTACCGAACACTGAAGCTTTCTTT.

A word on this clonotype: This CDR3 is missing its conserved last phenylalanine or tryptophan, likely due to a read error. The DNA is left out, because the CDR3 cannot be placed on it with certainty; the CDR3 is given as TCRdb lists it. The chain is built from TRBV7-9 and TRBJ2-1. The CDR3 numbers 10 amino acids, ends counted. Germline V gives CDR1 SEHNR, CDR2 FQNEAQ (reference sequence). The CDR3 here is CASSSELPQL.

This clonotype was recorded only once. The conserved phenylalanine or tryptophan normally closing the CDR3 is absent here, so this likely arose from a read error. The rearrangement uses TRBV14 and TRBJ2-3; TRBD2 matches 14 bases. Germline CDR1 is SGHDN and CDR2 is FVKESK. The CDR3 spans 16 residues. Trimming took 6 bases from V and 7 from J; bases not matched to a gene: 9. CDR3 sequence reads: CASRPTSGGALNTQYL. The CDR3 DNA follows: TGTGCCAGCAGGCCGACTAGCGGGGGGGCCTTGAATACGCAGTATTTA.

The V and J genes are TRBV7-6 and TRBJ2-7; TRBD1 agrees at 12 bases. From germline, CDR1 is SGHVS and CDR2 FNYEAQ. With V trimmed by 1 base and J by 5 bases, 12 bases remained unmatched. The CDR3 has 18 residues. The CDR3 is CASSLEVGTGGELHEQYF. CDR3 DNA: TGTGCCAGCAGCTTAGAAGTAGGGACAGGGGGCGAGCTCCACGAGCAGTACTTC.

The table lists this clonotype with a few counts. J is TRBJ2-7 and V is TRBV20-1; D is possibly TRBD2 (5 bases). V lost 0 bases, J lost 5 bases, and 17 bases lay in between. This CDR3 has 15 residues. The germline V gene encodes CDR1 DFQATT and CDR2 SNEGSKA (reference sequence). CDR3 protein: CSARDYLAGGNEQYV. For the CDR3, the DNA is TGCAGTGCTAGAGATTATCTAGCAGGTGGTAACGAGCAGTACGTC.

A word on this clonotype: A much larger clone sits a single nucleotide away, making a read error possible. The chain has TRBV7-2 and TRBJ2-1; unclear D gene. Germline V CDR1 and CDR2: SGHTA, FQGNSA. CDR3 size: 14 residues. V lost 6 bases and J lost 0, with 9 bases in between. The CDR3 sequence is CASSEHGSYNEQFF. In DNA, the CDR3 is TGTGCCAGCAGTGAACACGGCTCCTACAATGAGCAGTTCTTC.

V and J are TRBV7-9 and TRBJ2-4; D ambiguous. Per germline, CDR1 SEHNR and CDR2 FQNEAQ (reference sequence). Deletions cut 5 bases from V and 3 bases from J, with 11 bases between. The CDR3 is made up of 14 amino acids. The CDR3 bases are TGTGCCAGCAGCGGGCTCCCCTACAAAAACATTCAGTACTTC. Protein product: CASSGLPYKNIQYF.

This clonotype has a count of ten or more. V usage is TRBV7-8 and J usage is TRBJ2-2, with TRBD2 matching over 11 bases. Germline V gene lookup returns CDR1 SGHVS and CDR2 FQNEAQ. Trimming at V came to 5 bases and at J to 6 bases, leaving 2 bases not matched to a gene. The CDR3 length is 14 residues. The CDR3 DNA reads TGTGCCAGCAGCCTTAGCGGGGGGGCCGGGGAGCTGTTTTTT. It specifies CASSLSGGAGELFF.

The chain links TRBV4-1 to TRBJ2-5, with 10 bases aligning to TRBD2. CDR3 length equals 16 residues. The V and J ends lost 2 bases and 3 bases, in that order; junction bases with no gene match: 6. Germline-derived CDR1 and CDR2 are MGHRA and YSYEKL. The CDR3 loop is CASSQNLAGAEETQYF. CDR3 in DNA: TGCGCCAGCAGCCAAAACCTAGCGGGGGCCGAAGAGACCCAGTACTTC.

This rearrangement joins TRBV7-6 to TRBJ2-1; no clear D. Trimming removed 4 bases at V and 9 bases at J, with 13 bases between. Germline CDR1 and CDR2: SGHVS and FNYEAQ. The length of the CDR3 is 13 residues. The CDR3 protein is CASSSYLGFEQFF. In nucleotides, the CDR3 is TGTGCCAGCAGCTCGTATTTGGGTTTTGAGCAGTTCTTC.

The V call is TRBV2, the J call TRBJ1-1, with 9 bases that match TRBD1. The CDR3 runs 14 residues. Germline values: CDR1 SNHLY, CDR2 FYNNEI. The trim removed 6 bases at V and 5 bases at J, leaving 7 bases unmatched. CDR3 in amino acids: CASSLRTGVTEAFF. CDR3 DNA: TGTGCCAGCAGCCTCCGGACAGGGGTGACTGAAGCTTTCTTT. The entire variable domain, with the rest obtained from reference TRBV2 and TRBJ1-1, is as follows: EPEVTQTPSHQVTQMGQEVILRCVPISNHLYFYWYRQILGQKVEFLVSFYNNEISEKSEIFDDQFSVERPDGSNFTLKIRSTKLEDSAMYFCASSLRTGVTEAFFGQGTRLTVV.

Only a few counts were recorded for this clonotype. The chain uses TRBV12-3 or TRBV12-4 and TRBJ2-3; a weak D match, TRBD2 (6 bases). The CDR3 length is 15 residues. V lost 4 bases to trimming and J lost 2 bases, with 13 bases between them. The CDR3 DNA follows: TGTGCCAGCAGTTACCGGGGGACCTTCACAGATACGCAGTATTTT. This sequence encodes CASSYRGTFTDTQYF.

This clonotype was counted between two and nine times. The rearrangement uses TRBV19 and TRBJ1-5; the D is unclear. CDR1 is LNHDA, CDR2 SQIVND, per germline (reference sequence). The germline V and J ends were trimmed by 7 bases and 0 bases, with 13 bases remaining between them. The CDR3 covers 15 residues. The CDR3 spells CASIRTAYSNQPQHF. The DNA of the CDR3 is TGTGCCAGTATCCGGACGGCCTATAGCAATCAGCCCCAGCATTTT.